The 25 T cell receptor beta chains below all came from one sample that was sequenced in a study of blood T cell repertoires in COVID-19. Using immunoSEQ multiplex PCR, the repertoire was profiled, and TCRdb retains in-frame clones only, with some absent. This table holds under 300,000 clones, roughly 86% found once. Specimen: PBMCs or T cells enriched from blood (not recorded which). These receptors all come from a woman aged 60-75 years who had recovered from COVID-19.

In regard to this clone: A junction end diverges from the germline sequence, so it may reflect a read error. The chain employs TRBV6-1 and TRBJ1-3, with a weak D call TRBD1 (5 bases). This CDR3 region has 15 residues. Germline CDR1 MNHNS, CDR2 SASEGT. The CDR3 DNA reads TGTGCCACCAGTGATACACAGGCCTCTGGAAACACCATATATTTT. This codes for CATSDTQASGNTIYF.

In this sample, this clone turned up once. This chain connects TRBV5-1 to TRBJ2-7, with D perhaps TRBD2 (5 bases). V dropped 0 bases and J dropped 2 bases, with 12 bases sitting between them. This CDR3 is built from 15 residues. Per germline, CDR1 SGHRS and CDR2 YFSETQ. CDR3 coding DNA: TGCGCCAGCAGCTTGGTGGGCGGGCTCACCTACGAGCAGTACTTC. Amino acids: CASSLVGGLTYEQYF.

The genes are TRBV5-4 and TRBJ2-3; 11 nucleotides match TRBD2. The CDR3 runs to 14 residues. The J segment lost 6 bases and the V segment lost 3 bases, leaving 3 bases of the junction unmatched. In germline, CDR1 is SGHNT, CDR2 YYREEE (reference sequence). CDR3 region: CASSSPSGGDTQYF. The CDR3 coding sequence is TGTGCCAGCAGCTCTCCTAGCGGGGGGGATACGCAGTATTTT.

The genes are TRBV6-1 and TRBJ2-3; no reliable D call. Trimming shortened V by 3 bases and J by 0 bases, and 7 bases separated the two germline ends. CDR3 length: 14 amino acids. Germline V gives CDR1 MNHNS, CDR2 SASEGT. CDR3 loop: CASSDVRSTDTQYF. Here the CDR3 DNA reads TGTGCCAGCAGTGACGTACGGAGCACAGATACGCAGTATTTT.

CDR3 region: CASSLATGAGGYTF. The DNA of the CDR3 is TGTGCCAGCAGCTTAGCGACAGGGGCGGGAGGCTACACCTTC. The chain joins TRBV7-9 to TRBJ1-2, with 8 bases fitting TRBD1. The V segment lost 0 bases and the J segment 8 bases; nucleotides outside the gene matches: 5. This CDR3 has 14 residues. CDR1 is SEHNR and CDR2 is FQNEAQ in the germline V gene (reference sequence).

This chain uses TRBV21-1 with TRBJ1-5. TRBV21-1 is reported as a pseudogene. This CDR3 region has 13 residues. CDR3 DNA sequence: TGTGCCACTGGAGCGAGTGTAGGTCAGCCCCAGCATTTT. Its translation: CATGASVGQPQHF.

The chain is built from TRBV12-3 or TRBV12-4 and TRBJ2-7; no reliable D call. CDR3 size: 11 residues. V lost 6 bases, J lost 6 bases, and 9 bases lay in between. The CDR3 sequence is CASSHSGEQYF. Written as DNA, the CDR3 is TGTGCCAGCAGCCACTCTGGCGAGCAGTACTTC.

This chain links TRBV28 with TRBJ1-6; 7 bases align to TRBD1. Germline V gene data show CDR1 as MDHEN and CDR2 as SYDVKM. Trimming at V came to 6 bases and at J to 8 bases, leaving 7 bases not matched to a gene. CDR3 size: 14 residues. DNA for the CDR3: TGTGCCAGCAGCCCCGGACAGGCCCATTCACCCCTCCACTTT. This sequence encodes CASSPGQAHSPLHF.

The CDR3 here is CASSLSSGSGEQFF. The CDR3 DNA is TGTGCCAGCAGCCTGTCGAGCGGGAGTGGCGAGCAGTTCTTC. This chain links TRBV7-2 with TRBJ2-1; 8 bases agree with TRBD2. The CDR3 runs 14 residues. V lost 5 bases and J lost 10; bases outside the gene matches: 10. Germline CDR1 and CDR2: SGHTA and FQGNSA.

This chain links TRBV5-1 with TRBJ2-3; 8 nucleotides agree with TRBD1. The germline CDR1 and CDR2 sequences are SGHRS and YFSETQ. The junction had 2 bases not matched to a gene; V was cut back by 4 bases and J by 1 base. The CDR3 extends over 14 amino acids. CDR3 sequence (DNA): TGCGCCAGCAGCCCAGGGGGCGGCACAGATACGCAGTATTTT. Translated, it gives CASSPGGGTDTQYF.

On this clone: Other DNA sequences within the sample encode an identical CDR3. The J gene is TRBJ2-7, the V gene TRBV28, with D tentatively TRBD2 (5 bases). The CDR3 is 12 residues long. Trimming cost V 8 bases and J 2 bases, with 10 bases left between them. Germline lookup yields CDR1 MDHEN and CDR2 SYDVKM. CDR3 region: CASRTGTYEQYF. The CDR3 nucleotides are TGTGCCAGCCGCACGGGAACCTACGAGCAGTACTTC.

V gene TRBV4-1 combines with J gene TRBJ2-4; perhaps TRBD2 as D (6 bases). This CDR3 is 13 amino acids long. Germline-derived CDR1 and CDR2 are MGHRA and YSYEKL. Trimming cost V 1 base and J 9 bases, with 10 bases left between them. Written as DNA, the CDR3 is TGCGCCAGCAGCCAAGGACTAGACAGCATTCAGTACTTC. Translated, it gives CASSQGLDSIQYF.

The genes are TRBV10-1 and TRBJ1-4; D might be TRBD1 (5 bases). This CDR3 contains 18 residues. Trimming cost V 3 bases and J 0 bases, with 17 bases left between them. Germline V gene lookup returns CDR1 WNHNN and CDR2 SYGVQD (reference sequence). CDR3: CASSESTRVVSTNEKLFF. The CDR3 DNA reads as TGCGCCAGCAGTGAATCCACCAGGGTCGTTTCAACTAATGAAAAACTGTTTTTT.

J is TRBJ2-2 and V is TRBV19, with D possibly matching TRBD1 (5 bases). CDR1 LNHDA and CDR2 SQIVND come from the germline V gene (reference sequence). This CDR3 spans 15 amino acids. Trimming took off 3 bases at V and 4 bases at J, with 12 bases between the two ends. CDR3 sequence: CASSIIRVRTGELFF. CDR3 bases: TGTGCCAGTAGTATCATCAGGGTACGCACCGGGGAGCTGTTTTTT.

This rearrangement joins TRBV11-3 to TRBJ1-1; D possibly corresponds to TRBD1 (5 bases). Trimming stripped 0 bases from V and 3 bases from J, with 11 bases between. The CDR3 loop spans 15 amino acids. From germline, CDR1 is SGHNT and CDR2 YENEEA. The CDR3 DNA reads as TGTGCCAGCAGCTTAGATCCGGGGGTAGACACTGAAGCTTTCTTT. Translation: CASSLDPGVDTEAFF.

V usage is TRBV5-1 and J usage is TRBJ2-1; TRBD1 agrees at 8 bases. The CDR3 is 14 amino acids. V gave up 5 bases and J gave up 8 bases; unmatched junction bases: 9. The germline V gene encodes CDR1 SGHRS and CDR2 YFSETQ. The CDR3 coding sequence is TGCGCCAGCAGTTCGGGACAGGCCCTCGATGAGCAGTTCTTC. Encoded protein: CASSSGQALDEQFF.

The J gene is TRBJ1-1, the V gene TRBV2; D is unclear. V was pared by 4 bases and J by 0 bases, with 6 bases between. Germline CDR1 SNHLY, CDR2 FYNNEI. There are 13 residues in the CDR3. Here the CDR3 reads CASSALMNTEAFF. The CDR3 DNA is TGTGCCAGCAGTGCACTGATGAACACTGAAGCTTTCTTT. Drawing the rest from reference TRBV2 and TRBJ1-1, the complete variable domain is EPEVTQTPSHQVTQMGQEVILRCVPISNHLYFYWYRQILGQKVEFLVSFYNNEISEKSEIFDDQFSVERPDGSNFTLKIRSTKLEDSAMYFCASSALMNTEAFFGQGTRLTVV.

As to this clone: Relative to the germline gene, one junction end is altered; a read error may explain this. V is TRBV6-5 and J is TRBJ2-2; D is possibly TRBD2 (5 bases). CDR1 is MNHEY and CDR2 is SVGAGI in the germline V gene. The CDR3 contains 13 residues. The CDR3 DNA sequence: TGTGCCAGCAGGGAGTCTGGGTCCGGGGAGCCGTTTTTT. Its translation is CASRESGSGEPFF.

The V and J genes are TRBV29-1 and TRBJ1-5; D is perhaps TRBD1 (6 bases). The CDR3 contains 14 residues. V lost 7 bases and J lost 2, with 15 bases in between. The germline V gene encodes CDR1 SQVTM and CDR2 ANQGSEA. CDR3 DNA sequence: TGCAGCGCTCTCAACCCAGGGGGCAATCAGCCCCAGCATTTT. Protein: CSALNPGGNQPQHF.

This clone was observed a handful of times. The CDR3 protein is CASSATTSGTANEQFF. The CDR3, as DNA: TGCGCCAGCAGCGCCACGACTAGCGGGACGGCAAATGAGCAGTTCTTC. The chain uses TRBV5-1 and TRBJ2-1, with TRBD2 matching over 11 bases. The CDR3 covers 16 residues. Germline loops: CDR1 SGHRS, CDR2 YFSETQ. V shed 4 bases, J shed 7 bases, and the junction held 10 bases outside the gene matches. The full variable domain, its missing parts supplied by reference TRBV5-1 and TRBJ2-1, is KAGVTQTPRYLIKTRGQQVTLSCSPISGHRSVSWYQQTPGQGLQFLFEYFSETQRNKGNFPGRFSGRQFSNSRSEMNVSTLELGDSALYLCASSATTSGTANEQFFGPGTRLTVL.

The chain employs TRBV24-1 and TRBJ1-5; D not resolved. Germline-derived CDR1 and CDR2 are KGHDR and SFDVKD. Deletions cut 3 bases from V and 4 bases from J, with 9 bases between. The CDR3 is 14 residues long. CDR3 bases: TGTGCCACCAGTGATGCCACAGAAAATCAGCCCCAGCATTTT. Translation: CATSDATENQPQHF.

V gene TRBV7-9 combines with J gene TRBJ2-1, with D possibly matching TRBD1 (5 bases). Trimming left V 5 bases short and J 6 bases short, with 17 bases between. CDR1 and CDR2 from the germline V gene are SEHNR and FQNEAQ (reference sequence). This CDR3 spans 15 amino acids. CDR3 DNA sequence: TGTGCCAGCAGCGAGATATTGCAGGGCCGCAATGAGCAGTTCTTC. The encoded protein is CASSEILQGRNEQFF.

This CDR3 reads CASSLEGLVTGELFF. The CDR3 DNA reads TGCGCCAGCAGCTTGGAGGGACTAGTCACCGGGGAGCTGTTTTTT. This sequence joins TRBV5-1 and TRBJ2-2, with TRBD2 matching 8 bases. Germline loops: CDR1 SGHRS, CDR2 YFSETQ. This CDR3 has 15 amino acids. Trimming took 0 bases from V and 4 from J; bases not matched to a gene: 2.

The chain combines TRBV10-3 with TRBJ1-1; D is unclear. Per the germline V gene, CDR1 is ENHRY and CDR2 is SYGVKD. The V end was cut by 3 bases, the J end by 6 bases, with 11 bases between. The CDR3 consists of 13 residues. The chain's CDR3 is CAISDLSVAEAFF. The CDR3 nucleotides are TGTGCCATCAGTGACCTCTCAGTGGCTGAAGCTTTCTTT.

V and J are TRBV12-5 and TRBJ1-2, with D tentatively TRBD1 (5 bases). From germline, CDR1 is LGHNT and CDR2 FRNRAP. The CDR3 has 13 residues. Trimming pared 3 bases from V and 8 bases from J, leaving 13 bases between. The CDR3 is CASGLRGNEGYTF. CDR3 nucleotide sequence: TGTGCTAGTGGTTTACGGGGGAATGAAGGCTACACCTTC.